This is a list of T cell receptor beta chains from one sample in a study of T cell responses to AZD1222 COVID-19 vaccine. The repertoire was sequenced with immunoSEQ multiplex PCR; TCRdb's copy has only in-frame clones and lacks some. The top ten hold approximately 1.5% of the sample, which has 95,000 to 100,000 clones, roughly 86% seen once. The sequencing used peripheral blood, collected on day 0 of AZD1222 vaccination. These receptors all stem from an adult in good health. Each CDR3 is given with its conserved first and last residue. D genes are given only for firm matches.

j_call,d_call,v_call,cdr3_aa
TRBJ1-4,TRBD1,TRBV19,CASSARPGTGVEKLFF
TRBJ1-2,.,TRBV6-2/TRBV6-3,CASSRDVTRPLDYGYTF
TRBJ2-7,.,TRBV19,CASSRGQSSYEQYF
TRBJ1-1,TRBD1,TRBV19,CASSTSGGGNTEAFF
TRBJ2-7,.,TRBV28,CASSFPGGAVQAPYF
TRBJ2-1,TRBD2,TRBV5-8,CASGSGGRLGEQFF
TRBJ2-7,.,TRBV28,CASTPVRGRSYEQYF
TRBJ1-1,.,TRBV3-1/TRBV3-2,CASRFLSVKNTEAFF
TRBJ1-5,.,TRBV5-1,CASRQGPDGQPQHF
TRBJ2-7,.,TRBV29-1,CSVERWRGEFYEQYF
TRBJ1-2,.,TRBV10-3,CAISVEGNGYTF
TRBJ1-1,.,TRBV25-1,CASTLNTEAFF
TRBJ2-5,.,TRBV5-4,CASSLAGSQETQYF
TRBJ1-1,.,TRBV28,CASSSHGRRTEAFF
TRBJ2-5,TRBD2,TRBV5-4,CASSPAGTSRETQYF
TRBJ2-1,.,TRBV11-2,CASSGVPYNEQFF
TRBJ2-7,TRBD2,TRBV6-2/TRBV6-3,CASSYSSSGRGPYEQYF
TRBJ2-7,.,TRBV11-2,CASRGLRGQPYEQYF
TRBJ2-7,.,TRBV11-1,CASSLASGAYEQYF
TRBJ2-7,.,TRBV28,CASSLGGGDRGQYF
TRBJ1-4,.,TRBV29-1,CSVPQGSELFF
TRBJ1-2,TRBD1,TRBV28,CASSWGQSNYGYTF
TRBJ2-7,.,TRBV7-2,CASSLGVGEQYF
TRBJ2-1,.,TRBV6-5,CASSPRDSRGNEQFF
TRBJ2-1,.,TRBV4-3,CASSHHRGRSSYNEQFF
TRBJ2-3,TRBD1,TRBV19,CASTGQGEITDTQYF
TRBJ2-7,.,TRBV6-6,CASSYRVEAYEQYF
TRBJ1-1,.,TRBV19,CASSWDWGSVQNTEAFF
TRBJ2-1,TRBD2,TRBV5-6,CASSMAWRESGYEQFF
TRBJ2-1,TRBD1,TRBV30,CAWSTLRTGSYNEQFF
TRBJ1-4,.,TRBV5-8,CASSLEGRVTNEKLFF
TRBJ1-5,.,TRBV6-2/TRBV6-3,CASSYSRKPQHF
TRBJ2-7,.,TRBV5-8,CASSLDRSSYEQYF
TRBJ1-2,.,TRBV7-9,CASSLAAGRDYGYTF
TRBJ1-2,.,TRBV28,CASSLSPIYGYTF
TRBJ2-5,.,TRBV7-2,CASSLGGRTETQYF
TRBJ2-3,TRBD1,TRBV7-2,CASSLLDRARGTDTQYF
TRBJ2-2,.,TRBV2,CASSVVIGVTGELFF
TRBJ2-2,TRBD1,TRBV6-5,CAIPRQGWGGELFF
TRBJ2-6,.,TRBV6-5,CASSYGNSGANVLTF
TRBJ2-1,.,TRBV7-9,CASSPRREQFF
TRBJ2-2,.,TRBV28,CASRNRASGELFF
TRBJ2-5,TRBD1,TRBV7-9,CASSPGGRTETQYF
TRBJ1-3,.,TRBV5-5,CASSLAGDRSGNTIYF
TRBJ2-5,.,TRBV14,CASSQEQSTQYF
TRBJ1-1,.,TRBV5-6,CASSPITRDTEAFF
TRBJ1-6,.,TRBV2,CASSEGALGSPLHF
TRBJ1-1,.,TRBV13,CASSLGDSTEAFF
TRBJ1-1,.,TRBV6-2/TRBV6-3,CASSNNPRWTEAFF
TRBJ1-4,.,TRBV30,CAWTRSGLTNEKLFF